What follows is one TCR beta chain and its context. This clone was counted only a few times. Its antigen is currently not known. No base-level quality is on record; no much larger clone is a single base apart. CDR1 and CDR2 are read off the germline V gene as MGHRA and YSYEKL. The CDR3 holds 19 amino acids from the cysteine to the phenylalanine. The read is trimmed to its CDR3 DNA, 57 bases read in frame from base 1. After removal of 0 bases from V and 4 bases from J, the junction retains 10 bases not matched to a gene. Collaborating institutions collected whole blood in K2EDTA tubes following their own protocols. For TCRbeta analysis, collaborators shipped samples in one of three forms: frozen whole blood, isolated PBMCs, or DNA extracted from either of those sample types. This entry comes from a study of blood T cell repertoires in COVID-19 (dated by TCRdb to 2020 to 2022). As for the study more broadly: Samples from collaborators originated in the United States, Italy and Spain and spanned both the acute and convalescent phases of COVID-19. The material from the prospective study consisted of cDNA or gDNA derived from T cells, B-cell-depleted T cells, or PBMCs. Subjects who had been exposed to COVID-19, were actively infected with it, or had recovered from it provided the deeply sampled blood TCRbeta repertoires that made up the dataset. The repertoires were released in a freely available public database meant as a resource for research on the immune response to SARS-CoV-2. The samples were drawn from the first 160 participants of the ongoing ImmuneRACE study and from 1,254 subjects provided by 6 global collaborators. The sample metadata nearly always contained a de-identified subject ID, COVID-19 status, age in years and sex. HLA class I and class II types, where available, came from metadata supplied by the sample provider rather than from assay-based typing.

Paper-wide results and their limitations: Clinical and demographic metadata were provided uncurated, with the amount varying by source and participant.

TCRbeta CDR3 regions were amplified from genomic DNA by means of the immunoSEQ Assay, a bias-controlled multiplex PCR. Regarding the original processing steps: Within the assay, amplification of reference gene primers was used to estimate how many nucleated cells each sample contained. Sequence reads were collapsed and filtered to measure the absolute abundance of every unique TCRbeta CDR3 rearrangement. For each sample, productive Simpson clonality was calculated as the square root of Simpson's diversity index over productive rearrangements. The table was pulled from immuneACCESS by TCRdb, which kept in-frame rearrangements only. Such tables lose some clones; where checked, under half of the loss comes from unresolved V genes, and the rest has no known cause. From that table come the V and J calls and clone size; the DNA was used to work out D and trimming. Across this sample there are 70,000 or so clones, with just over 85% seen only once. The ten largest make up roughly a tenth of the sample.

The chain is made from TRBV4-1 and TRBJ2-6; 9 of the junction bases match TRBD1. The sample was peripheral blood. This clonotype originated in a man between 70 and 80 years old with active or convalescent COVID-19. The encoded CDR3 is CASSQELRTGAGGANVLTF. The DNA reads TGCGCCAGCAGCCAAGAATTGCGGACAGGGGCTGGGGGGGCCAACGTCCTGACTTTC.